This T cell receptor beta chain was sequenced for a study of cytomegalovirus exposure and HLA in healthy donors. At the level of the study: As released early, the data held roughly 85 million unique TCRs from HLA-typed donors. Study conclusions and caveats: Earlier findings revealed that most TCR beta V segments proved productive either about 87% or about 30% of the time. Links to common viral pathogens appeared, in a later analysis, for several of the most significant clusters.

Amplification used 60 Vbeta primers and 13 Jbeta primers. This table comes from immunoSEQ multiplex PCR, and its TCRdb copy is limited to in-frame clones, with some not included. In the table there are about 140,000 clones, 70% to 80% of which are singletons. Trimming at V came to 5 bases and at J to 5 bases, leaving 9 bases not matched to a gene. The V gene's germline CDR1 is SEHNR and CDR2 FQNEAQ (reference sequence). This CDR3 comprises 14 residues. As to this clone: Its antigen is undetermined.

Healthy bone marrow donors made up the donors. The sample comprised PBMCs. The clonotype was recovered from a woman aged 45-60 years in good health and CMV-seropositive. The chain couples TRBV7-9 to TRBJ2-7; 7 bases agree with TRBD1. The CDR3 DNA follows: TGTGCCAGCAGCCTAACAGGGGTGGGCGACGAGCAGTACTTC. This sequence encodes CASSLTGVGDEQYF.